This T cell receptor beta chain was observed in a study of blood T cells in healthy people across ages. With each sample, at least 5 micrograms of total RNA were extracted. On this clonotype itself: Its matching antigen is unknown.

PCR was performed a second time for 7 to 11 cycles using a sample-barcoded 5' primer and a J-beta primer mix. Through a template-switch adaptor with 12 random nucleotides, each cDNA molecule received a tag. TCRdb re-derived calls from the 5' RACE reads in MiXCR, one entry per CDR3 protein. This table holds nearly 800,000 distinct CDR3 sequences, around 50% found once. Germline values: CDR1 SGHKS, CDR2 YYEKEE (reference sequence). This CDR3 spans 15 amino acids. The ends lost 0 bases at V and 7 bases at J; junction bases unmatched: 7. Study observations and caveats: Long-lived donors exceeded aged donors in naive CD4+ cells and diversity. TCR beta diversity, measured per million T cells, fell in a roughly linear way with age.

Source material: blood. The source is a man in his forties in good health. This sequence joins TRBV5-5 and TRBJ2-3; the match to TRBD2 covers 8 bases. CDR3 coding DNA: TGTGCCAGCAGCTTGGGTACGGGGGGGCGAAATACGCAGTATTTT. It codes for CASSLGTGGRNTQYF.